These T cell receptor beta chains were read from a single sample in a study of cytomegalovirus exposure and HLA in healthy donors. Here immunoSEQ multiplex PCR was the method, and the copy in TCRdb shows in-frame clones only, minus some. This sample has about 150,000 clones; roughly 77% occur once, and the top ten carry less than 8.5%. Sequences were obtained from PBMCs. The receptors come from a man aged 30-40 years in good health and CMV-seropositive. The conserved cysteine and the conserved F or W are not part of the CDR3 here. Each record gives: J gene, V gene, CDR3 protein.

j_gene: TRBJ2-3; v_gene: TRBV4-1; CDR3aa: ASSQSLAGGSTDTQY
j_gene: TRBJ1-2; v_gene: TRBV9; CDR3aa: ASSTLDSNNYGYT
j_gene: TRBJ1-5; v_gene: TRBV28; CDR3aa: ASRFLAFNQPQH
j_gene: TRBJ2-7; v_gene: TRBV7-6; CDR3aa: ASSLSDSGSYEQY
j_gene: TRBJ2-7; v_gene: TRBV11-2; CDR3aa: ASSLETGLSYEQY
j_gene: TRBJ2-4; v_gene: TRBV27; CDR3aa: ASSSQGNIQY
j_gene: TRBJ1-3; v_gene: TRBV2; CDR3aa: ASSEALGAGGNTIY
j_gene: TRBJ2-2; v_gene: TRBV5-5; CDR3aa: ASSPHRGGDTGELF
j_gene: TRBJ2-7; v_gene: TRBV28; CDR3aa: ASSPGTGGYEQY
j_gene: TRBJ2-1; v_gene: TRBV9; CDR3aa: ASSVDSVTFGEQF
j_gene: TRBJ2-2; v_gene: TRBV7-7; CDR3aa: ASSSFGQGAGELF
j_gene: TRBJ1-5; v_gene: TRBV5-8; CDR3aa: ASSLGGGQPQH
j_gene: TRBJ2-7; v_gene: TRBV2; CDR3aa: ASIRPTGGSYEQY
j_gene: TRBJ2-3; v_gene: TRBV9; CDR3aa: ASSVGPGQSTDTQY
j_gene: TRBJ2-7; v_gene: TRBV27; CDR3aa: ASSLANYYEQY
j_gene: TRBJ1-2; v_gene: TRBV19; CDR3aa: ASSIQGAGDYGYT
j_gene: TRBJ2-7; v_gene: TRBV10-2; CDR3aa: ASSEFREASSYEQY
j_gene: TRBJ2-7; v_gene: TRBV28; CDR3aa: ASSSPGQGARSWNIREQY
j_gene: TRBJ2-5; v_gene: TRBV18; CDR3aa: ASSASPGQGIETQY
j_gene: TRBJ1-6; v_gene: TRBV28; CDR3aa: ASSPPTGGIGTLH
j_gene: TRBJ2-3; v_gene: TRBV30; CDR3aa: AWNSQGGDTQY
j_gene: TRBJ2-6; v_gene: TRBV30; CDR3aa: AWEWGRGISGANVLT
j_gene: TRBJ2-1; v_gene: TRBV7-2; CDR3aa: ASRRPGQGSYEQF
j_gene: TRBJ2-7; v_gene: TRBV4-2; CDR3aa: ASSQDPSGGYRYEQY
j_gene: TRBJ1-2; v_gene: TRBV30; CDR3aa: AWSVLNYGYT